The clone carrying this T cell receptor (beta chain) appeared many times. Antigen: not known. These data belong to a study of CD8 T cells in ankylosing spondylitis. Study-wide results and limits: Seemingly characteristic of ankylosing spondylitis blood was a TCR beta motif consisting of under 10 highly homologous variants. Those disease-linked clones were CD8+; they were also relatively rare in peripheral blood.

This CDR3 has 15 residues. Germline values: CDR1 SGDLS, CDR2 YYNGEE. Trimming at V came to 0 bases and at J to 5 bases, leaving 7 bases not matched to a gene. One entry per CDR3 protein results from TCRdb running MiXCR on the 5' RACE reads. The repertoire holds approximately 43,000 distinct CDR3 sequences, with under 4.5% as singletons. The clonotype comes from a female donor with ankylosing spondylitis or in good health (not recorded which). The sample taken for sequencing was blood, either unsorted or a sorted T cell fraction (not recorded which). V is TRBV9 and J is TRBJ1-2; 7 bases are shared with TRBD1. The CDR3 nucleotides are TGTGCCAGCAGCGTAGATTTAGGGGACAGATATGGCTACACCTTC. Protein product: CASSVDLGDRYGYTF.